This is a list of T cell receptor beta chains from one sample in a study of CD8+ T cells in alopecia areata. The data were produced by immunoSEQ multiplex PCR, yet TCRdb's version contains in-frame clones alone and is incomplete. The data hold roughly 190,000 clones, with 60% observed a single time. Here the sequenced sample was CD4+ T cells sorted from blood, taken at week 24, from a patient treated with tofacitinib. These receptors came from a human donor with alopecia areata. Each CDR3 is given with its conserved first and last residue. A D gene is named only where the DNA matches it firmly. The size entry is marked missing in some rows and otherwise reads once, few, many or a size class.

abundance: -
j_gene: TRBJ1-6
v_gene: TRBV9
d_gene: TRBD1
CDR3nt: TGTGCCAGCAGCCCTCGACAGGGCCTTAATTCACCCCTCCACTTT
CDR3aa: CASSPRQGLNSPLHF

abundance: -
j_gene: TRBJ1-6
v_gene: TRBV27
d_gene: TRBD1
CDR3nt: TGTGCCAGCAGTTCGGAGGGGGCACATAATTCACCCCTCCACTTT
CDR3aa: CASSSEGAHNSPLHF

abundance: -
j_gene: TRBJ2-3
v_gene: TRBV29-1
d_gene: TRBD2
CDR3nt: TGCAGCGCCCTAGCGGGGCTAACCCTCACAGATACGCAGTATTTT
CDR3aa: CSALAGLTLTDTQYF

abundance: -
j_gene: TRBJ2-3
v_gene: TRBV30
d_gene: -
CDR3nt: TGTGCCTGGAACGCGGGGCGCACAGATACGCAGTATTTT
CDR3aa: CAWNAGRTDTQYF

abundance: -
j_gene: TRBJ1-5
v_gene: TRBV2
d_gene: -
CDR3nt: TGTGCCAGCAGGGAGGATGGCAATCAGCCCCAGCATTTT
CDR3aa: CASREDGNQPQHF

abundance: few
j_gene: TRBJ2-6
v_gene: TRBV7-9
d_gene: TRBD1
CDR3nt: TGTGCCAGCAGCTTATGGACAGGGTTCGGGGCCAACGTCCTGACTTTC
CDR3aa: CASSLWTGFGANVLTF

abundance: -
j_gene: TRBJ1-2
v_gene: TRBV6-5
d_gene: -
CDR3nt: TGTGCCAGCAGGAGGACGGCTAACTATGGCTACACCTTC
CDR3aa: CASRRTANYGYTF

abundance: -
j_gene: TRBJ2-5
v_gene: TRBV5-4
d_gene: -
CDR3nt: TGTGCCAGCAGCTTGGGACTCAGGGCCCAAGAGACCCAGTACTTC
CDR3aa: CASSLGLRAQETQYF

abundance: few
j_gene: TRBJ2-7
v_gene: TRBV29-1
d_gene: TRBD1
CDR3nt: TGCAGCGTAGCCGGGACAGCAGCCTACGAGCAGTACTTC
CDR3aa: CSVAGTAAYEQYF

abundance: few
j_gene: TRBJ1-2
v_gene: TRBV30
d_gene: -
CDR3nt: TGTGCCTGGAGTGTTGGAGGGGGCTACACCTTC
CDR3aa: CAWSVGGGYTF

abundance: -
j_gene: TRBJ1-4
v_gene: TRBV29-1
d_gene: -
CDR3nt: TGCAGCATGCGCGGACGGTCTAATGAAAAACTGTTTTTT
CDR3aa: CSMRGRSNEKLFF

abundance: -
j_gene: TRBJ1-4
v_gene: TRBV23-1
d_gene: -
CDR3nt: TGCGCCAGCAGATGGAGACTGTTTTTT
CDR3aa: CASRWRLFF

abundance: once
j_gene: TRBJ1-1
v_gene: TRBV29-1
d_gene: TRBD1
CDR3nt: TGCAGCGTTCGAAGGGACAGGGGGCTTGAAGCTTTCTTT
CDR3aa: CSVRRDRGLEAFF

abundance: -
j_gene: TRBJ2-7
v_gene: TRBV5-4
d_gene: TRBD2
CDR3nt: TGTGCCAGCAGCTCGGGAGGTTATTACGAGCAGTACTTC
CDR3aa: CASSSGGYYEQYF

abundance: -
j_gene: TRBJ2-4
v_gene: TRBV9
d_gene: -
CDR3nt: TGTGCCAGCAGCGTAGGCCAGGGGAACATTCAGTACTTC
CDR3aa: CASSVGQGNIQYF

abundance: -
j_gene: TRBJ2-3
v_gene: TRBV18
d_gene: -
CDR3nt: TGTGCCAGCTCACCAGGCCTAACGGCCACAGATACGCAGTATTTT
CDR3aa: CASSPGLTATDTQYF

abundance: -
j_gene: TRBJ1-1
v_gene: TRBV10-1
d_gene: -
CDR3nt: TGCGCCAGCAGTGAGTTGATGAACACTGAAGCTTTCTTT
CDR3aa: CASSELMNTEAFF

abundance: -
j_gene: TRBJ1-1
v_gene: TRBV6-5
d_gene: -
CDR3nt: TGTGCCAGCAGTCCCTATCCGGGGAACCCAGCTTTCTTT
CDR3aa: CASSPYPGNPAFF

abundance: -
j_gene: TRBJ2-2
v_gene: TRBV5-6
d_gene: TRBD1
CDR3nt: TGTGCCAGCAGCGAGCTTGGGACAGGGGAGACCGGGGAGCTGTTTTTT
CDR3aa: CASSELGTGETGELFF

abundance: -
j_gene: TRBJ1-1
v_gene: TRBV2
d_gene: -
CDR3nt: TGTGCCAGCAGTGGTTCGGCAGGGCCAAACACTGAAGCTTTCTTT
CDR3aa: CASSGSAGPNTEAFF

abundance: few
j_gene: TRBJ2-1
v_gene: TRBV29-1
d_gene: -
CDR3nt: TGCAGCGTTGAAGATCCGGGCCATGAGCAGTTCTTC
CDR3aa: CSVEDPGHEQFF

abundance: many
j_gene: TRBJ1-1
v_gene: TRBV5-6
d_gene: -
CDR3nt: TGTGCCAGCAGCCCGACAGAAGCTTTCTTT
CDR3aa: CASSPTEAFF

abundance: -
j_gene: TRBJ2-1
v_gene: TRBV30
d_gene: -
CDR3nt: TGTGCCTGGTCCCGGGACCCCTTGGGGTACAATGAGCAGTTCTTC
CDR3aa: CAWSRDPLGYNEQFF

abundance: few
j_gene: TRBJ2-1
v_gene: TRBV29-1
d_gene: TRBD1
CDR3nt: TGCAGCGTTTACAGGGGAAATGAGCAGTTCTTC
CDR3aa: CSVYRGNEQFF

abundance: few
j_gene: TRBJ1-1
v_gene: TRBV18
d_gene: TRBD1
CDR3nt: TGTGCCAGCTCGGTAGGACAGGGAAATGAAGCTTTCTTT
CDR3aa: CASSVGQGNEAFF

abundance: few
j_gene: TRBJ2-1
v_gene: TRBV7-9
d_gene: -
CDR3nt: TGTGCCAGCAGCTTAATGTTCGATGAAAATGAGCAGTTCTTC
CDR3aa: CASSLMFDENEQFF

abundance: -
j_gene: TRBJ1-6
v_gene: TRBV27
d_gene: -
CDR3nt: TGTGCCAGCACTCTCCGGGGGAGCTCCTATAATTCACCCCTCCACTTT
CDR3aa: CASTLRGSSYNSPLHF

abundance: -
j_gene: TRBJ1-5
v_gene: TRBV5-6
d_gene: -
CDR3nt: TGTGCCAGCAGCTTGGCGGGGGGCATCAATCAGCCCCAGCATTTT
CDR3aa: CASSLAGGINQPQHF

abundance: -
j_gene: TRBJ2-1
v_gene: TRBV5-1
d_gene: -
CDR3nt: TGCGCCAGCAGCTCACAGCTTCGGCAGTTCTTC
CDR3aa: CASSSQLRQFF

abundance: -
j_gene: TRBJ2-4
v_gene: TRBV15
d_gene: -
CDR3nt: TGTGCCACCAGCAGAGGAGGGGTGGAAGACATTCAGTACTTC
CDR3aa: CATSRGGVEDIQYF

abundance: -
j_gene: TRBJ1-4
v_gene: TRBV29-1
d_gene: -
CDR3nt: TGCAGCGTTGTGGGGGATGAAAAACTGTTTTTT
CDR3aa: CSVVGDEKLFF

abundance: once
j_gene: TRBJ1-1
v_gene: TRBV30
d_gene: TRBD1
CDR3nt: TGTGCCTGGAGGGCAGGGGGAAACACTGAAGCTTTCTTT
CDR3aa: CAWRAGGNTEAFF

abundance: -
j_gene: TRBJ1-2
v_gene: TRBV4-3
d_gene: -
CDR3nt: TGCGCCAGCAGCCCGGGACCGGGGGTTTATAACTATGGCTACACCTTC
CDR3aa: CASSPGPGVYNYGYTF

abundance: -
j_gene: TRBJ2-2
v_gene: TRBV5-1
d_gene: -
CDR3nt: TGCGCCAGCAGTGGGGAATATACCGGGGAGCTGTTTTTT
CDR3aa: CASSGEYTGELFF

abundance: -
j_gene: TRBJ2-5
v_gene: TRBV7-2
d_gene: -
CDR3nt: TGTGCCAGCAGCTTAGCGGCCCAGGGAACCCAAGAGACCCAGTACTTC
CDR3aa: CASSLAAQGTQETQYF

abundance: -
j_gene: TRBJ2-1
v_gene: TRBV29-1
d_gene: -
CDR3nt: TGCAGCTCCGGGACCCGGATGCTTTCTTACAATGAGCAGTTCTTC
CDR3aa: CSSGTRMLSYNEQFF

abundance: -
j_gene: TRBJ1-2
v_gene: TRBV30
d_gene: -
CDR3nt: TGTGCCTGGAGTGTATTGCCTCGGGGCGGCTACACCTTC
CDR3aa: CAWSVLPRGGYTF

abundance: -
j_gene: TRBJ2-3
v_gene: TRBV7-3
d_gene: -
CDR3nt: TGTGCCAGCAGCCCCCGAGGAAGTAATACGCAGTATTTT
CDR3aa: CASSPRGSNTQYF

abundance: -
j_gene: TRBJ2-1
v_gene: TRBV7-9
d_gene: -
CDR3nt: TGTGCCAGCAGTAGCCAACGGGGCAATGAGCAGTTCTTC
CDR3aa: CASSSQRGNEQFF

abundance: -
j_gene: TRBJ1-4
v_gene: TRBV15
d_gene: -
CDR3nt: TGTGCCACCAGCAGAGTTACCGGGACTGATGAAAAACTGTTTTTT
CDR3aa: CATSRVTGTDEKLFF

abundance: -
j_gene: TRBJ2-5
v_gene: TRBV29-1
d_gene: -
CDR3nt: TGCAGCGCCGCCGTACAGGAGACCCAGTACTTC
CDR3aa: CSAAVQETQYF

abundance: -
j_gene: TRBJ2-1
v_gene: TRBV27
d_gene: -
CDR3nt: TGTGCCAGCAGTACCACAAGGACAGAAGACAATGAGCAGTTCTTC
CDR3aa: CASSTTRTEDNEQFF

abundance: -
j_gene: TRBJ1-2
v_gene: TRBV9
d_gene: -
CDR3nt: TGTGCCAGCAGCGTAGTGGCGCAGGGCGTAGATGGCTACACCTTC
CDR3aa: CASSVVAQGVDGYTF

abundance: -
j_gene: TRBJ2-1
v_gene: TRBV30
d_gene: TRBD2
CDR3nt: TGTGCCTGGAGTGTAGCCAGCGGGGGTTACAATGAGCAGTTCTTC
CDR3aa: CAWSVASGGYNEQFF

abundance: -
j_gene: TRBJ1-5
v_gene: TRBV5-1
d_gene: -
CDR3nt: TGCGCCAGCAGCTTGGAAGGTTCAGGGTTTGGCAATCAGCCCCAGCATTTT
CDR3aa: CASSLEGSGFGNQPQHF

abundance: -
j_gene: TRBJ1-2
v_gene: TRBV25-1
d_gene: TRBD1
CDR3nt: TGTGCCAGCAGTGAATGGGACAGAGGCTATGGCTACACCTTC
CDR3aa: CASSEWDRGYGYTF

abundance: -
j_gene: TRBJ1-6
v_gene: TRBV30
d_gene: -
CDR3nt: TGTGCCTGGAGTTTTCAGGGCGACGGACCCCTCCACTTT
CDR3aa: CAWSFQGDGPLHF

abundance: -
j_gene: TRBJ1-1
v_gene: TRBV29-1
d_gene: TRBD1
CDR3nt: TGCAGCGGCCGGGACAGTGAAGCTTTCTTT
CDR3aa: CSGRDSEAFF

abundance: -
j_gene: TRBJ2-1
v_gene: TRBV29-1
d_gene: TRBD2
CDR3nt: TGCAGCGTTGGTCTTCGCGGACGGGGGGTCTACAATGAGCAGTTCTTC
CDR3aa: CSVGLRGRGVYNEQFF

abundance: few
j_gene: TRBJ2-2
v_gene: TRBV6-1
d_gene: -
CDR3nt: TGTGCCAGCTGGGGAAACACCGGGGAGCTGTTTTTT
CDR3aa: CASWGNTGELFF

abundance: -
j_gene: TRBJ1-3
v_gene: TRBV18
d_gene: -
CDR3nt: TGTGCCAGCTCACCACGTTCGGGGGGCGAAAACACCATATATTTT
CDR3aa: CASSPRSGGENTIYF

abundance: few
j_gene: TRBJ2-6
v_gene: TRBV7-2
d_gene: -
CDR3nt: TGTGCCAGCAGCTTAGGATTCTCTGGGGCCAACGTCCTGACTTTC
CDR3aa: CASSLGFSGANVLTF

abundance: -
j_gene: TRBJ1-2
v_gene: TRBV5-6
d_gene: -
CDR3nt: TGTGCCAGCAGCCTTGGCGCAGGCTACACCTTC
CDR3aa: CASSLGAGYTF

abundance: -
j_gene: TRBJ1-2
v_gene: TRBV4-1
d_gene: -
CDR3nt: TGCGCCAGCAGCCAAGTTCCGGGAAGTAGCTATGGCTACACCTTC
CDR3aa: CASSQVPGSSYGYTF

abundance: -
j_gene: TRBJ1-1
v_gene: TRBV5-1
d_gene: -
CDR3nt: TGCGCCAGCAGCCCCGGGGCAGCCCGGTTAACCACTGAAGCTTTCTTT
CDR3aa: CASSPGAARLTTEAFF

abundance: once
j_gene: TRBJ2-3
v_gene: TRBV11-2
d_gene: -
CDR3nt: TGTGCCAGCAGCTTATCAGATACGCAGTATTTT
CDR3aa: CASSLSDTQYF